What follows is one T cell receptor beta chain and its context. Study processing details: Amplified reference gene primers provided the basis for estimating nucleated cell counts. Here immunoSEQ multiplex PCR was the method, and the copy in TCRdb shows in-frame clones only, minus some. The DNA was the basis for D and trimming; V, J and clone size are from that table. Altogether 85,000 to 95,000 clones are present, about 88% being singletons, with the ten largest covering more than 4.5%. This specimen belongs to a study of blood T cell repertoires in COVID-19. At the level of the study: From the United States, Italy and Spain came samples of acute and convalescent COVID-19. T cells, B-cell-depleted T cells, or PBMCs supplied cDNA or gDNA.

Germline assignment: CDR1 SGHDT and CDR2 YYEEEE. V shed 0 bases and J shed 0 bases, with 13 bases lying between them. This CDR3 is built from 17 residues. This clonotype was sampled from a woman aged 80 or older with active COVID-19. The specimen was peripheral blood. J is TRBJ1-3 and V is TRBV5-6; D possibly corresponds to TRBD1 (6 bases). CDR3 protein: CASSLDPGGYSGNTIYF. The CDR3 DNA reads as TGTGCCAGCAGCTTGGATCCTGGGGGCTACTCTGGAAACACCATATATTTT.